The clone carrying this T cell receptor beta chain has just a few counts. This entry comes from a study of immune evolution from preneoplasia to lung adenocarcinoma. Resections took place in Japan or China from about 2014 to 2017. The method was immunoSEQ multiplex PCR; TCRdb's version includes in-frame clones alone and lacks a portion of them. Of 5,000 or so clones listed, under 85% were seen once; the top ten hold more than 9%. This CDR3 is 16 amino acids long. Germline V lookup: CDR1 SGHVS, CDR2 FQNEAQ. The chain couples TRBV7-8 to TRBJ2-5; TRBD2 matches at 7 bases. The J call may not be correct, given that the DNA end is closer to TRBJ2-7. The source is a person between 55 and 80 years old with lung adenocarcinoma. Sequencing used FFPE minimally invasive lung adenocarcinoma tissue. CDR3 sequence (DNA): TGTGCCAGCAGCTTAGTGAGCAGCGGGACTCCCCACGAGCAGTACTTC. This codes for CASSLVSSGTPHEQYF.